This TCR beta chain appears in the sequencing data of a study of shared clonotypes between healthy human individuals. Study-level information: Aged between 18 and 49, the donors were two women and a few men. General study points: Naive subsets generally exceeded memory subsets in estimated richness.

As to this clone: Antigen: not known.

The CD4+ fraction was divided into a CD45RA+ naive subset and a CD45RA-negative memory subset. V lost 4 bases and J lost 10, with 20 bases in between. This CDR3 is 15 amino acids long. Germline lookup yields CDR1 MNHEY and CDR2 SVGAGI. A 200 ng quantity of DNA, 30,000 to 35,000 T cell genomes, went into the sorted-subset replicate PCRs. The method was immunoSEQ multiplex PCR; TCRdb's version includes in-frame clones alone and lacks a portion of them. The sample yields roughly 2,500,000 clones, 80% to 95% seen once. The V gene is TRBV6-5, the J gene TRBJ2-1; a weak D match, TRBD1 (6 bases). The sample taken for sequencing was naive CD4+ T cells from PBMCs. As to subset: CD45RA+ positively selected. This TCR derives from a man between 18 and 29 years old in good health. Some clones in this sample may be carry-over from other donors' samples. The CDR3 spells CASSSRQAGLVEQFF. The CDR3 region has the DNA TGTGCCAGCAGTTCCCGACAGGCGGGTCTAGTGGAGCAGTTCTTC.